This T cell receptor beta chain emerged from a study of spatial heterogeneity in lung cancer. This CDR3 spans 13 amino acids. Trimming cost V 7 bases and J 7 bases, with 13 bases left between them. CDR1 is ENHRY and CDR2 is SYGVKD in the germline V gene. This clonotype was seen more than once but under ten times. The library was prepared for alpha chains; this beta chain is a stray read, so its frequency means little. Time point specified: sample taken at primary tumor resection. Whole RNA obtained from tumor, nontumor lung or frozen PBMC underwent sequencing without sorting. Every TCR cDNA molecule bore a unique molecular identifier. TCRdb recomputed calls from the 5' RACE reads with MiXCR, one row per CDR3 protein. The data hold roughly 580 distinct CDR3 sequences, with under 30% observed a single time.

The J gene is TRBJ2-2, the V gene TRBV10-3; D may be TRBD2 (6 bases). This TCR derives from a male donor with early-stage non-small cell lung cancer. The input for sequencing was PBMCs, taken at surgery. In DNA form, the CDR3 reads TGTGCCATCACCGGGACTCAAGGCGGGGAGCTGTTTTTT. The encoded protein is CAITGTQGGELFF.